What follows are 22 T cell receptor beta chains derived from one specimen sequenced in a study of T cell responses to AZD1222 COVID-19 vaccine. The table came from immunoSEQ multiplex PCR; TCRdb's copy has only in-frame clones and leaves some out. The repertoire holds some 150,000 clones, just over 90% seen once, with about 3.9% in the top ten. The sample consisted of peripheral blood, taken on day 0 of AZD1222 vaccination. The receptors derive from an adult in good health.

The chain joins TRBV29-1 to TRBJ1-3, with D perhaps matching TRBD1 (5 bases). From germline, CDR1 is SQVTM and CDR2 ANQGSEA. With 4 bases removed from V and 3 bases from J, the gap between germline ends came to 10 bases. This CDR3 has 13 amino acids. CDR3 sequence (DNA): TGCAGCGTTGGAATGGGGGGTGGAAACACCATATATTTT. Translation gives CSVGMGGGNTIYF.

The rearrangement uses TRBV19 and TRBJ1-2; 7 positions agree with TRBD1. V lost 0 bases to trimming and J lost 4 bases; unmatched junction nucleotides: 2. There are 14 residues in the CDR3. CDR1 and CDR2 from the germline V gene are LNHDA and SQIVND (reference sequence). The CDR3 is CASSIEWDSYGYTF. The DNA for the CDR3 is TGTGCCAGTAGTATAGAATGGGACAGCTATGGCTACACCTTC.

This clone has just one count. V and J are TRBV2 and TRBJ2-7; weak D call: TRBD2 (7 bases). V lost 9 bases to trimming and J lost 0 bases, with 15 bases between them. The CDR3 is 14 residues long. Germline V CDR1 and CDR2: SNHLY, FYNNEI. CDR3 protein: CAREGGRNSYEQYF. CDR3 bases: TGTGCCAGAGAGGGGGGGCGGAACTCCTACGAGCAGTACTTC.

The genes are TRBV6-5 and TRBJ1-4; maybe TRBD1 (5 bases). Germline-derived CDR1 and CDR2 are MNHEY and SVGAGI. V was pared by 8 bases and J by 8 bases, with 15 bases between. The CDR3 contains 13 residues. CDR3 nucleotides: TGTGCCAGCCTGGACAATAGTCGAGAAAAACTGTTTTTT. Its protein product is CASLDNSREKLFF.

The chain links TRBV3-1 (or the pseudogene TRBV3-2) to TRBJ2-4; D not resolved. The CDR3 spans 17 residues. V lost 5 bases and J lost 5, with 22 bases in between. CDR1 and CDR2 from the germline V gene are LGHDT and YNNKEL (reference sequence). The CDR3 nucleotides are TGTGCCAGCAGCGTAGGTCCTCCCATTTGCAAAGAAAACATTCAGTACTTC. It is translated as CASSVGPPICKENIQYF.

This sequence joins TRBV7-9 and TRBJ1-5, with 12 nucleotides matching TRBD1. Germline loops: CDR1 SEHNR, CDR2 FQNEAQ (reference sequence). J gave up 6 bases and V 5 bases, and 5 bases lay outside the gene matches. There are 15 residues in the CDR3. CDR3 loop: CASSPGTGGSQPQHF. The CDR3 bases are TGTGCCAGCAGCCCTGGGACAGGGGGCTCTCAGCCCCAGCATTTT. Supplemented by reference TRBV7-9 and TRBJ1-5, the full variable domain reads DTGVSQNPRHKITKRGQNVTFRCDPISEHNRLYWYRQTLGQGPEFLTYFQNEAQLEKSRLLSDRFSAERPKGSFSTLEIQRTEQGDSAMYLCASSPGTGGSQPQHFGDGTRLSIL.

J is TRBJ1-3 and V is TRBV6-5; tentatively, D is TRBD1 (5 bases). The ends were cut back, 5 bases at V and 4 bases at J, with 9 bases in the middle. This CDR3 has 13 amino acids. Per the germline V gene, CDR1 is MNHEY and CDR2 is SVGAGI. The CDR3 spells CASSQGPGNTIYF. For the CDR3, the DNA is TGTGCCAGCAGTCAGGGCCCCGGAAACACCATATATTTT.

In its sample, this clone was seen once. The J gene is TRBJ1-2, the V gene TRBV9; no firm D call. Trimming cost V 0 bases and J 6 bases, with 15 bases left between them. This CDR3 has 15 residues. Germline loops: CDR1 SGDLS, CDR2 YYNGEE. CDR3 amino acids: CASSVDAVGKNGYTF. In DNA, the CDR3 is TGTGCCAGCAGCGTAGATGCGGTGGGGAAAAATGGCTACACCTTC.

The chain joins TRBV11-2 to TRBJ2-7; 9 bases are shared with TRBD1. Losses at the gene ends were 5 bases for V and 5 bases for J; bases not matched to a gene: 13. CDR1 SGHAT and CDR2 FQNNGV come from the germline V gene. This CDR3 has 16 amino acids. The CDR3 DNA reads TGTGCCAGCAGCCCCCCTGGACAGGGGCTGTTCCACGAGCAGTACTTC. Amino acids: CASSPPGQGLFHEQYF.

This rearrangement joins TRBV20-1 to TRBJ1-5; D not certain. Germline assignment: CDR1 DFQATT and CDR2 SNEGSKA (reference sequence). Trimming pared 7 bases from V and 4 bases from J, leaving 5 bases between. This CDR3 has 10 amino acids. CDR3 nucleotides: TGCAGTGGGGAGAATCAGCCCCAGCATTTT. Amino acids: CSGENQPQHF.

The chain recombines TRBV7-9 with TRBJ1-5, with D perhaps TRBD1 (5 bases). V was trimmed by 3 bases and J by 3 bases, leaving 9 bases between them. This CDR3 is 14 amino acids long. CDR1 is SEHNR, CDR2 FQNEAQ, per germline (reference sequence). The DNA of the CDR3 is TGTGCCAGCAGCTTTGCAGGGAACAATCAGCCCCAGCATTTT. As protein: CASSFAGNNQPQHF.

The chain is built from TRBV29-1 and TRBJ1-5, with D unresolved. V was shortened by 5 bases and J by 5 bases, with 13 bases between the two germline ends. The CDR3 is 13 amino acids. Germline CDR1 is SQVTM and CDR2 is ANQGSEA. The CDR3: CSVNYGPYQPQHF. CDR3 coding DNA: TGCAGCGTTAATTACGGGCCCTATCAGCCCCAGCATTTT.

The rearrangement joins TRBV6-1 to TRBJ1-1; D is possibly TRBD1 (5 bases). The CDR3 is made up of 13 amino acids. The germline V gene encodes CDR1 MNHNS and CDR2 SASEGT. The ends were cut back, 2 bases at V and 4 bases at J, with 8 bases in the middle. CDR3 coding DNA: TGTGCCAGCAGTGAACAGGGACTCACTGAAGCTTTCTTT. This codes for CASSEQGLTEAFF.

V and J are TRBV5-1 and TRBJ2-2, with D perhaps TRBD1 (5 bases). The CDR3 is 16 residues long. CDR1 is SGHRS and CDR2 is YFSETQ in the germline V gene. V lost 0 bases to trimming and J lost 6 bases, with 15 bases between them. Here the CDR3 DNA reads TGCGCCAGCAGCTTGGATTCAGGGTATGAGGCCGGGGAGCTGTTTTTT. Residues: CASSLDSGYEAGELFF.

This chain links TRBV6-5 with TRBJ2-7; perhaps TRBD2 as D (6 bases). There are 13 residues in the CDR3. From germline, CDR1 is MNHEY and CDR2 SVGAGI. Trimming left V 6 bases short and J 6 bases short, with 15 bases between. CDR3 protein: CASSPRRVTEQYF. CDR3 sequence (DNA): TGTGCCAGCAGCCCACGGAGGGTTACCGAGCAGTACTTC.

This clone came up once. The V and J genes are TRBV7-8 and TRBJ1-2; D not resolved. The germline V gene has CDR1 SGHVS and CDR2 FQNEAQ. The germline V and J ends were trimmed by 0 bases and 6 bases, with 8 bases remaining between them. This CDR3 spans 13 amino acids. The CDR3 region is CASSLARVNGYTF. DNA for the CDR3: TGTGCCAGCAGCTTAGCGCGGGTAAATGGCTACACCTTC.

As regards this clone: One end of the junction fails to match germline, which may point to a read error. This sequence joins TRBV7-9 and TRBJ2-7; TRBD1 might be the D (5 bases). Germline V gene sequence: CDR1 SEHNR, CDR2 FQNEAQ (reference sequence). CDR3 length equals 14 residues. CDR3 nucleotides: TGTGCCTGCAGGGCCCCAACCGGGTCCTACGAGCAGTACTTC. Translating it yields CACRAPTGSYEQYF.

The chain recombines TRBV30 with TRBJ1-1; a weak D match, TRBD1 (6 bases). The CDR3 length is 12 residues. Germline V gene data show CDR1 as GTSNPN and CDR2 as SVGIG (reference sequence). V shed 7 bases and J shed 7 bases, with 16 bases lying between them. The CDR3 here is CAYPSGAGEAFF. The CDR3 bases are TGTGCCTACCCCTCGGGGGCCGGTGAAGCTTTCTTT.

This chain links TRBV5-4 with TRBJ2-7, with D possibly being TRBD2 (6 bases). This CDR3 has 15 residues. Germline CDR1 SGHNT, CDR2 YYREEE (reference sequence). V was clipped by 4 bases and J by 3 bases, with 17 bases between them. The CDR3 here is CASSPEIGGIYEQYF. In nucleotides, the CDR3 is TGTGCCAGCAGCCCGGAGATTGGCGGGATCTACGAGCAGTACTTC.

The rearrangement joins TRBV10-3 to TRBJ1-6, with D perhaps matching TRBD1 (6 bases). V was cut by 6 bases and J by 5 bases, with 8 bases left in between. Germline-derived CDR1 and CDR2 are ENHRY and SYGVKD. CDR3 length: 13 amino acids. The CDR3, as DNA: TGTGCCATCAGATACAGGGATAATTCACCCCTCCACTTT. Translating gives CAIRYRDNSPLHF.

The genes are TRBV19 and TRBJ2-1; D is unresolved. Germline CDR1 LNHDA, CDR2 SQIVND (reference sequence). The CDR3 is 14 residues long. Trimming stripped 5 bases from V and 7 bases from J, with 15 bases between. CDR3 sequence reads: CASSAKNLENEQFF. CDR3 coding DNA: TGTGCCAGTAGTGCGAAGAATCTAGAAAATGAGCAGTTCTTC.

The rearrangement joins TRBV15 to TRBJ1-1; 9 bases match TRBD1. The V segment lost 5 bases and the J segment 7 bases; nucleotides outside the gene matches: 14. This CDR3 spans 16 amino acids. The V gene's germline CDR1 is LNHNV and CDR2 YYDKDF (reference sequence). In nucleotides, the CDR3 is TGTGCCACCAGCGGCGGGACAGGGCGAGTCCTTATTGAAGCTTTCTTT. It specifies CATSGGTGRVLIEAFF.